These 2 T cell receptor beta chains were sequenced from one sample in a study of blood T cells in healthy people across ages. It was with a sample-barcoded 5' primer and a J-beta primer mix that a second PCR of about 6 to 11 cycles was run. Each CDR3 protein is one row after TCRdb ran MiXCR on the 5' RACE reads. The repertoire holds around 1,000,000 distinct CDR3 sequences, with under 30% as singletons. The same data also contributed to another study, on T cells of mothers and their children.

Material for sequencing was blood. These receptors all come from a girl aged 2-10 years in good health.

The chain couples TRBV6-4 to TRBJ1-5; no clear D. Germline V lookup: CDR1 MRHNA, CDR2 SNTAGT. V dropped 0 bases and J dropped 2 bases, with 11 bases sitting between them. The CDR3 has 16 residues. The CDR3 here is CASSDSREGGNQPQHF. Here the CDR3 DNA reads TGTGCCAGCAGTGACTCAAGGGAGGGTGGCAATCAGCCCCAGCATTTT.

This chain joins TRBV7-2 and TRBJ2-5; D remains unclear. The J call could be wrong; TRBJ2-1 is a better fit for the DNA end. The CDR3 consists of 14 residues. Germline CDR1 reads SGHTA; CDR2 reads FQGNSA. DNA of the CDR3: TGTGCCAGCAGCTTAGCGTTCGAATACGGGGAGCAGTTCTTC. This translates into CASSLAFEYGEQFF.